This TCR beta chain was found in a study of T cell responses to AZD1222 COVID-19 vaccine. General observations from the study: White British people made up most donors, females outnumbered males, and clonal diversity was possibly underestimated. Vaccine-associated CD4 TCRs spanned spike, dominant at 160-218 and 743-854.

Profiled with immunoSEQ multiplex PCR; TCRdb holds only in-frame clones, not every one. The table shows tens of thousands of clones, with around nine tenths occurring only once. The CDR3 has 15 residues. CDR1 and CDR2 (germline): GTSNPN, SVGIG (reference sequence). The V and J ends lost 8 bases and 0 bases respectively, with 17 bases between them. On this clone: Its antigen is not known.

V usage is TRBV30 and J usage is TRBJ2-1; a possible D gene is TRBD1 (6 bases). This receptor was taken from an adult in good health. The sequenced sample was peripheral blood, obtained on day 0 of MenACWY control vaccination. The CDR3 sequence is CASYVGASSYNEQFF. CDR3 nucleotides: TGTGCCAGCTACGTGGGGGCTAGCTCCTACAATGAGCAGTTCTTC.